This entry concerns a single T cell receptor beta chain. The data originate from a study of Ad26.COV2.S vaccination and SARS-CoV-2 variants. Described treatment: about 20 received Ad26.COV2.S at low or high dose, single or two shots; a few received placebo; per-sample allocation not given. Sampling was performed 63 days after the first vaccine or placebo injection. Here immunoSEQ multiplex PCR was the method, and the copy in TCRdb shows in-frame clones only, minus some. The sample holds about 440,000 clones, about nine tenths seen once. The ends lost 7 bases at V and 8 bases at J; junction bases unmatched: 10. Germline CDR1 is SGHNT and CDR2 is YYREEE (reference sequence). The CDR3 loop spans 13 amino acids.

The rearrangement joins TRBV5-4 to TRBJ1-1; 8 bases match TRBD1. The material was peripheral blood, obtained in a trial of Ad26.COV2.S vaccine versus placebo. This sequence was found in a person aged 18-65 years who received the Ad26.COV2.S COVID-19 vaccine or a placebo. The CDR3 coding sequence is TGTGCCAGCCGACCTTACGACAGGGGAGAAGCTTTCTTT. Translated: CASRPYDRGEAFF.